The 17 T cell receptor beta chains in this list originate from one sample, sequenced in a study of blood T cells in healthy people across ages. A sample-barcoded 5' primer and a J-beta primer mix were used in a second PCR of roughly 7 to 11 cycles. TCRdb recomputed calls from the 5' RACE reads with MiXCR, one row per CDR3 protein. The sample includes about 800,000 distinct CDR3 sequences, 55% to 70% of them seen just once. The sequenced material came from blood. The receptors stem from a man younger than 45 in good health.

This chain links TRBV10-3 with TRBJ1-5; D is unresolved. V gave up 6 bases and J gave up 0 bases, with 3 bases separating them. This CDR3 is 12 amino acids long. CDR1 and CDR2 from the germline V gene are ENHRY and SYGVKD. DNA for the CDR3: TGTGCCATCAGGGATAGCAATCAGCCCCAGCATTTT. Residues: CAIRDSNQPQHF.

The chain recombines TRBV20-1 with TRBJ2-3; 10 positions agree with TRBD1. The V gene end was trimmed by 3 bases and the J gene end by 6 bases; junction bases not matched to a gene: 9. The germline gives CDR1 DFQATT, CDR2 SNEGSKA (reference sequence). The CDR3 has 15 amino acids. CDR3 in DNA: TGCAGTGCTAGTTTCCGGGACAGGGGTTCTGATACGCAGTATTTT. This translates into CSASFRDRGSDTQYF.

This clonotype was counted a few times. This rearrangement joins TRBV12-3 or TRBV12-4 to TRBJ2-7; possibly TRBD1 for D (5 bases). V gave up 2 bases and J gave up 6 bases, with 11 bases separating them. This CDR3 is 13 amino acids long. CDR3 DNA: TGTGCCAGCAGTTTAACCAGGGATGGCGAGCAGTACTTC. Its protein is CASSLTRDGEQYF.

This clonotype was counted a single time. Written as DNA, the CDR3 is TGTGCCAGCAGATCTTATAGCAATCAGCCCCAGCATTTT. Its protein product is CASRSYSNQPQHF. The genes are TRBV7-2 and TRBJ1-5; D is unclear. V lost 6 bases, J lost 0 bases, and 6 bases lay in between. Germline lookup yields CDR1 SGHTA and CDR2 FQGNSA. The CDR3 extends over 13 amino acids.

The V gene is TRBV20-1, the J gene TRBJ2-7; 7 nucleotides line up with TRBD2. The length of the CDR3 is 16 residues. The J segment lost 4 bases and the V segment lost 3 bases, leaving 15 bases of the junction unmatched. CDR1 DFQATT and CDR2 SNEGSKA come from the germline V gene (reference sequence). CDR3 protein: CSASGPWSSGYYEQYF. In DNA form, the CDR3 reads TGCAGTGCTAGTGGACCGTGGTCTAGCGGATATTACGAGCAGTACTTC.

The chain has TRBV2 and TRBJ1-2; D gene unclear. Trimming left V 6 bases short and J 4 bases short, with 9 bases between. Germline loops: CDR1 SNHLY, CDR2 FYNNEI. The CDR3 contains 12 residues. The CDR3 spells CASRESSYGYTF. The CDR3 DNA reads TGTGCCAGCAGGGAGTCCTCCTATGGCTACACCTTC.

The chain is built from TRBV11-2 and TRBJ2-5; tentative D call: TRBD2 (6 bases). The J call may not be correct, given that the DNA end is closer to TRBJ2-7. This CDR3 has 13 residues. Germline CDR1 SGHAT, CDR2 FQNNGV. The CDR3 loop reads CASSGDLTYEQYF. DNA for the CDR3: TGTGCCAGCAGCGGGGACTTGACCTACGAGCAGTACTTC.

CDR3 loop: CATSDDGQGNTGELFF. The CDR3 DNA reads as TGTGCCACCAGTGATGATGGACAGGGAAACACCGGGGAGCTGTTTTTT. V gene TRBV24-1 combines with J gene TRBJ2-2, with 8 nucleotides matching TRBD1. Per the germline V gene, CDR1 is KGHDR and CDR2 is SFDVKD. The CDR3 has 16 amino acids. The junction had 4 bases not matched to a gene; V was cut back by 3 bases and J by 2 bases.

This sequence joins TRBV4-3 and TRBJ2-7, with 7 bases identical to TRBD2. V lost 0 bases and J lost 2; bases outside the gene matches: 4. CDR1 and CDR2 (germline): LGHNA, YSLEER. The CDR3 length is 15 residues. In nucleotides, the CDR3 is TGCGCCAGCAGCCAAGATAGGGAGGGTACCTACGAGCAGTACTTC. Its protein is CASSQDREGTYEQYF.

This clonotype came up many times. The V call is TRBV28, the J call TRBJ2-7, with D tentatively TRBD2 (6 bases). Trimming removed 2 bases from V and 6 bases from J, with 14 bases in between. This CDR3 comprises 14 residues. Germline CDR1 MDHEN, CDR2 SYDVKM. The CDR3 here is CASSLPMRGGEQYF. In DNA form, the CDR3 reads TGTGCCAGCAGTTTACCTATGCGGGGCGGCGAGCAGTACTTC.

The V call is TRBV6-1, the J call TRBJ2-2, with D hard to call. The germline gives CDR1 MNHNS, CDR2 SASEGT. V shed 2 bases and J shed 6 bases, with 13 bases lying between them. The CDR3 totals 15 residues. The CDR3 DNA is TGTGCCAGCAGTGAATATTCAGTGGCGCCCGGGGAGCTGTTTTTT. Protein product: CASSEYSVAPGELFF.

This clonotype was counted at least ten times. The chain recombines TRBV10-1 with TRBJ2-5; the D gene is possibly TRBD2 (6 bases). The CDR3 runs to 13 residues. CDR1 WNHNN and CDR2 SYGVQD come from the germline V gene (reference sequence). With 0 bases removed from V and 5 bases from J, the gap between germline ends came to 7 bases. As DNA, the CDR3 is TGCGCCAGCAGTGAGTCGGGGAGGGAGACCCAGTACTTC. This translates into CASSESGRETQYF.

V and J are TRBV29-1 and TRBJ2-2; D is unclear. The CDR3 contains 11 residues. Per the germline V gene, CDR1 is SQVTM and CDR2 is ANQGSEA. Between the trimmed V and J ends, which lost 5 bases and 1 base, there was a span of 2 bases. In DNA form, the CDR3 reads TGCAGCGTTAAGAACACCGGGGAGCTGTTTTTT. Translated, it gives CSVKNTGELFF.

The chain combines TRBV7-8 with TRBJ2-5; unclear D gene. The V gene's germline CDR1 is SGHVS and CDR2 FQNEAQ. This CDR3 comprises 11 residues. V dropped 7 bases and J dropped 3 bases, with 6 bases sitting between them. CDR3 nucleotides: TGTGCCAGCACCGTCAAAGAGACCCAGTACTTC. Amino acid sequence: CASTVKETQYF.

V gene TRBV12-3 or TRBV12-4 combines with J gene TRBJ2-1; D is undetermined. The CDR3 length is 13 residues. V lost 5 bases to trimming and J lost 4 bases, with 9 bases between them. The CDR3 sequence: CASSRLEYNEQFF. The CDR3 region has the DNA TGTGCCAGCAGTCGGTTAGAGTACAATGAGCAGTTCTTC.

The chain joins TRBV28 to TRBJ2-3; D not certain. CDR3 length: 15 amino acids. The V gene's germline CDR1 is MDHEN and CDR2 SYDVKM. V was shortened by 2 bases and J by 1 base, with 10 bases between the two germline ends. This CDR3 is CASSLKSGGTDTQYF. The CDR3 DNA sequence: TGTGCCAGCAGTTTAAAGTCTGGGGGCACAGATACGCAGTATTTT.

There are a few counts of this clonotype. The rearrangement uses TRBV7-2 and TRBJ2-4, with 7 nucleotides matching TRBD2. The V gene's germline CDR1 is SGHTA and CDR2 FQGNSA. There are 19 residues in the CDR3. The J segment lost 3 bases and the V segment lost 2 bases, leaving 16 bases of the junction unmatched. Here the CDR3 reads CASSLSRPSLGGNKNIQYF. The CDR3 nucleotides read TGTGCCAGCAGCTTATCGCGCCCGAGCCTGGGGGGGAACAAAAACATTCAGTACTTC.